This T cell receptor beta chain is drawn from a study of shared clonotypes between healthy human individuals. Study-level background: A donor's plate count was three for CD4 naive and three for CD4 memory; CD8 naive had two and CD8 memory one.

V lost 7 bases, J lost 3 bases, and 13 bases lay in between. This CDR3 is 13 amino acids long. Germline CDR1 reads ENHRY; CDR2 reads SYGVKD. The table came from immunoSEQ multiplex PCR; TCRdb's copy has only in-frame clones and leaves some out. This sample has 2 million to 2.5 million clones, with roughly 92% found just once. The V gene is TRBV10-3, the J gene TRBJ2-7; a possible D gene is TRBD1 (6 bases). The TCR originated in a man aged 18-30 years in good health. Some clones in this sample may be carry-over from other donors' samples. The sequencing input was naive CD4+ T cells from PBMCs. Stated subset: CD45RA+ positively selected. The CDR3 spells CAITRGLNYEQYF. CDR3 bases: TGTGCCATCACCAGGGGATTGAACTACGAGCAGTACTTC.